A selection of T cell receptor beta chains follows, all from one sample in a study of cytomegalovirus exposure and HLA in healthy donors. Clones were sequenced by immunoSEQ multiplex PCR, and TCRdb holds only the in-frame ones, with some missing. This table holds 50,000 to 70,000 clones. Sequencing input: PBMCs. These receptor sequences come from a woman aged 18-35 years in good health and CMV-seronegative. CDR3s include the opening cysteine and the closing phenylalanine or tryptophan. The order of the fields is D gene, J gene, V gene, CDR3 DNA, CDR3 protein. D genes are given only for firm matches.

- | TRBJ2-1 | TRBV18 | TGTGCCAGCTCACCCTCTCTCAATGAGCAGTTCTTC | CASSPSLNEQFF
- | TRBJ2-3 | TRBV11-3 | TGTGCCAGCAGCTCTCCGTGGAGGCCGAGCACAGATACGCAGTATTTT | CASSSPWRPSTDTQYF
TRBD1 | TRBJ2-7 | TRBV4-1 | TGCGCCAGCAGCCAAGGCCCCCGGGGACAGGGTGATGGGGAGCAGTACTTC | CASSQGPRGQGDGEQYF
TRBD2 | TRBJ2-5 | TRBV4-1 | TGCGCCAGCAGCCAAGTCCTAGCGGGACTTAAAGAGACCCAGTACTTC | CASSQVLAGLKETQYF
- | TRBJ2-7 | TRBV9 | TGTGCCAGCAGCGTAGCGGATAGCGTATACGAGCAGTACTTC | CASSVADSVYEQYF
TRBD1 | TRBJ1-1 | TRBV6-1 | TGTGCCAGCAGTGAAGGTTACGGACAGGGCAAATGGGGCACTGAAGCTTTCTTT | CASSEGYGQGKWGTEAFF
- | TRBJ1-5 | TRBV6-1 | TGTGCCAGCAGCCAGGACAGCTATCAGCCCCAGCATTTT | CASSQDSYQPQHF
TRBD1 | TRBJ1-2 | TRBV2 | TGTGCCAGCAGTGAGGTACAGGGGACGGAGGGCTACACCTTC | CASSEVQGTEGYTF
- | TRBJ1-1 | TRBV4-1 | TGCGCCAGCAGCCAGATCAGGGATAGTACCACTGAAGCTTTCTTT | CASSQIRDSTTEAFF
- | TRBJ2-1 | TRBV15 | TGTGCCACCAGCAGCGAGGGTACCGCCTACAATGAGCAGTTCTTC | CATSSEGTAYNEQFF
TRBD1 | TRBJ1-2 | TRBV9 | TGTGCCAGCAGTCAGCAGGGGGCTGGCTACACCTTC | CASSQQGAGYTF
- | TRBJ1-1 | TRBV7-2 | TGTGCCAGCAGCTTAACAGGGAACACTGAAGCTTTCTTT | CASSLTGNTEAFF
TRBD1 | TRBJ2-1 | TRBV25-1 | TGTGCCAGCACGGGACAGAGCTCCTACAATGAGCAGTTCTTC | CASTGQSSYNEQFF
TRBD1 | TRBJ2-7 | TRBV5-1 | TGCGCCAGCAGCGGGACGTCCAGGGGGCACATCTACGAGCAGTACTTC | CASSGTSRGHIYEQYF
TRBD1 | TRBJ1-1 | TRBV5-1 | TGCGCCAGCGGCCGGGACAGCAGTCTTGGGGCTGCCACTGAAGCTTTCTTT | CASGRDSSLGAATEAFF